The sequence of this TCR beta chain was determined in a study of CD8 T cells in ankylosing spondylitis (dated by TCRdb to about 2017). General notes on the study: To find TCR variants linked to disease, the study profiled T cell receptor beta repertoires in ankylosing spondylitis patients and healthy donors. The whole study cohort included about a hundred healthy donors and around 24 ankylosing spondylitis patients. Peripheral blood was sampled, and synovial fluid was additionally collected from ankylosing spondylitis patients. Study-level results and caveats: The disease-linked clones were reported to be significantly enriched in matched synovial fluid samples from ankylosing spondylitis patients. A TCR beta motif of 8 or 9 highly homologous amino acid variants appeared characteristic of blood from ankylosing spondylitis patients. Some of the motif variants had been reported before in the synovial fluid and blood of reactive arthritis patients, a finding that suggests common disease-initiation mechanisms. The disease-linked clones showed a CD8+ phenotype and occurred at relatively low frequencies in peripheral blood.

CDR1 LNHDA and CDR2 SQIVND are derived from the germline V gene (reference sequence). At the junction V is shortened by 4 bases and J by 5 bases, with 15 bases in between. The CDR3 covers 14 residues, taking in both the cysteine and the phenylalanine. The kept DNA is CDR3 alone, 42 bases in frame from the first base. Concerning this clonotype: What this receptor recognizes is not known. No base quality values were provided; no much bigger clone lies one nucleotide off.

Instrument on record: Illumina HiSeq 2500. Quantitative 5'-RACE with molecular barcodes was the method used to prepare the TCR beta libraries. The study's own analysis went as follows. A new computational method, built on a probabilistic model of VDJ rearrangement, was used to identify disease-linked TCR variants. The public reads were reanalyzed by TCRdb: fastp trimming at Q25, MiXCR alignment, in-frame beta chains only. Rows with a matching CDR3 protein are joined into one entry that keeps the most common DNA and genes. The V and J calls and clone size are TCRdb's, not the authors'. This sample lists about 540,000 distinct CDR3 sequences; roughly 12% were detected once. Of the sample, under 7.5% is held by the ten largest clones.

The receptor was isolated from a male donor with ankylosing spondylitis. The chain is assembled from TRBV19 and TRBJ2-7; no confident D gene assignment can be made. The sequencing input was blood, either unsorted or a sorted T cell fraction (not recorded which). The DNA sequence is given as TGTGCCAGTAGTACCCGTCCCTTTCAGGACGAGCAGTACTTC. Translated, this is CASSTRPFQDEQYF.